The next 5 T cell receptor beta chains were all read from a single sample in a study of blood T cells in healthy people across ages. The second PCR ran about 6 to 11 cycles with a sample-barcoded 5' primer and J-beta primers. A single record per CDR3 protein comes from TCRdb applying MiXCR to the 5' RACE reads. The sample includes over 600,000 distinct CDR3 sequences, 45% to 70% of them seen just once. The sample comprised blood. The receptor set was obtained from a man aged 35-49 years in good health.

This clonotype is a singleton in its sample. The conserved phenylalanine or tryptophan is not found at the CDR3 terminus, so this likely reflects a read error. Written as DNA, the CDR3 is TGTGCCAGCAGCTGGTTAGCGGCCACAGATACGCAGTATTTA. Protein: CASSWLAATDTQYL. The J gene is TRBJ2-3, the V gene TRBV7-2; the D gene is possibly TRBD2 (6 bases). CDR1 is SGHTA, CDR2 FQGNSA, per germline. Trimming removed 4 bases at V and 2 bases at J, with 10 bases between. The length of the CDR3 is 14 residues.

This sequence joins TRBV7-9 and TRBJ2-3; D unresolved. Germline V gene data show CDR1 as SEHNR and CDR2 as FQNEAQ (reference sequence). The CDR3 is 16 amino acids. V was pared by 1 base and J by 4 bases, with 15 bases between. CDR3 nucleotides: TGTGCCAGCAGCTTAGGTGGTGGGTTGGTGTCAGATACGCAGTATTTT. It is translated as CASSLGGGLVSDTQYF.

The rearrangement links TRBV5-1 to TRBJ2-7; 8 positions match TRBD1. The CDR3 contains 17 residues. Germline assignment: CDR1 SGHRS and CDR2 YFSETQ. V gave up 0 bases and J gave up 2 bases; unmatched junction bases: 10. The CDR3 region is CASSLEPNRGYTYEQYF. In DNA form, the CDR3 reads TGCGCCAGCAGCTTGGAGCCTAACAGGGGGTACACCTACGAGCAGTACTTC.

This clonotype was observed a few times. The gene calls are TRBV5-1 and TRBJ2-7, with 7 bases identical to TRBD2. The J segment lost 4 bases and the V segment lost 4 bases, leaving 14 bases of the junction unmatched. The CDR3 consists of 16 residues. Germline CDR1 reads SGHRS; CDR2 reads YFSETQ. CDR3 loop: CASSASRDYGLYEQYF. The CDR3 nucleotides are TGCGCCAGCAGCGCAAGCCGGGACTACGGGCTTTACGAGCAGTACTTC. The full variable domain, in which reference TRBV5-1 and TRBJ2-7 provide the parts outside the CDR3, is KAGVTQTPRYLIKTRGQQVTLSCSPISGHRSVSWYQQTPGQGLQFLFEYFSETQRNKGNFPGRFSGRQFSNSRSEMNVSTLELGDSALYLCASSASRDYGLYEQYFGPGTRLTVT.

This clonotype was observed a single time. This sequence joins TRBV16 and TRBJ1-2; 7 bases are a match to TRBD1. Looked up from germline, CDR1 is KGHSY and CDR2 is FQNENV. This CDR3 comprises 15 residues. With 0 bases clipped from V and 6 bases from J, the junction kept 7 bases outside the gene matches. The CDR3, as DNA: TGTGCCAGCAGCCAATCGACGACAGGGCGGAATGGCTACACCTTC. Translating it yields CASSQSTTGRNGYTF. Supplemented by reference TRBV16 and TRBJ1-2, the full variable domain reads GEEVAQTPKHLVRGEGQKAKLYCAPIKGHSYVFWYQQVLKNEFKFLISFQNENVFDETGMPKERFSAKCLPNSPCSLEIQATKLEDSAVYFCASSQSTTGRNGYTFGSGTRLTVV.